This T cell receptor (beta chain) was documented in a study of T cell repertoires in cytomegalovirus infection. Background on the study: Signatures in public TCR beta sequences pointed to both CMV infection and matching HLA type. Study findings and constraints: HLA-C-restricted TCR beta clonotypes specific for CMV led the ex vivo response. Cumulated frequencies of public TCR beta families served to identify carriers of CMV plus the relevant HLA.

The germline V gene has CDR1 LNHNV and CDR2 YYDKDF (reference sequence). V lost 0 bases to trimming and J lost 7 bases; unmatched junction nucleotides: 9. The CDR3 is 16 amino acids. For this clonotype: Its antigen is unknown.

In TCRdb, the reads were re-called with MiXCR into one record per CDR3 protein. Counted here are about 530,000 distinct CDR3 sequences, around 27% occurring once; the ten biggest clones make up roughly 13%. The chain joins TRBV15 to TRBJ1-1; 9 nucleotides match TRBD1. This TCR was recovered from a human donor in good health (CMV status not recorded). Some clones in this sample may be carry-over from other donors' samples. The specimen sequenced was PBMCs. The CDR3 DNA reads as TGTGCCACCAGCAGAGATCTAGGGACAGGGTTTAGTGAAGCTTTCTTT. Translating it yields CATSRDLGTGFSEAFF.